Listed below are T cell receptor beta chains from one sample, sequenced in a study of blood T cell repertoires in COVID-19. Clones were sequenced by immunoSEQ multiplex PCR, and TCRdb holds only the in-frame ones, with some missing. Of nearly 250,000 clones listed, around 86% are singletons. Input material: peripheral blood. The receptors come from a woman aged 60 to 75 who had recovered from COVID-19. CDR3s leave out the opening cysteine and the closing phenylalanine or tryptophan.

V gene	J gene	CDR3 protein
TRBV7-8	TRBJ1-3	ASSLARQGTTGNTIY
TRBV19	TRBJ2-1	ATRDRGKNEQF
TRBV28	TRBJ1-3	ASTSQRLSGNTIY
TRBV3-1/TRBV3-2	TRBJ2-2	ASSQRLYRDTGELF
TRBV27	TRBJ1-1	ASSLSPLTGGRTEAF
TRBV5-6	TRBJ1-1	ASSFTMGNTEAF
TRBV29-1	TRBJ2-5	SAGQGMGETQY
TRBV28	TRBJ1-2	ASSPGTGLYGYT
TRBV4-1	TRBJ1-3	ASSPSDSPSSGNTIY
TRBV6-5	TRBJ2-2	ASSYSGPAGELF
TRBV2	TRBJ2-3	ASSGQGIDTQY
TRBV7-2	TRBJ2-1	ASSLVRGTWNEQF
TRBV6-6	TRBJ1-4	ASSYAGATNEKLF
TRBV6-6	TRBJ2-7	ASSYLPSRYEQY
TRBV4-1	TRBJ2-7	ASSQVGGGVHEQY
TRBV19	TRBJ2-2	ASSKDIWQGNTGELF
TRBV3-1/TRBV3-2	TRBJ1-6	ASSQVREGYSYNSPLH
TRBV4-1	TRBJ2-3	ASSLLGLDFPTDTQY
TRBV2	TRBJ1-1	ASSAGGIGTEAF
TRBV5-1	TRBJ1-4	ASSPGQALFKFGKLF
TRBV9	TRBJ2-2	ASSVETGGTGELF
TRBV5-1	TRBJ1-1	ASSEDRKHSAF
TRBV19	TRBJ1-1	ASSMGDRVFEAF
TRBV19	TRBJ2-1	ASTRRGGDNEQF
TRBV18	TRBJ2-1	ASSPGTGSYNEQF
TRBV5-1	TRBJ2-7	ASSLQGQGLYEQY
TRBV3-1/TRBV3-2	TRBJ1-2	ASSQPDIQGDYGYT
TRBV7-3	TRBJ1-2	ASSLKGDLSYT
TRBV7-2	TRBJ1-5	ASSSQGLSNQPQH
TRBV6-5	TRBJ2-3	ASSPPGTDTQY
TRBV3-1/TRBV3-2	TRBJ2-5	ASSQDLVVAGGQETQY
TRBV19	TRBJ2-1	ASRGQGRTYNEQF
TRBV9	TRBJ1-6	ASSGGAWGDSPLH
TRBV9	TRBJ1-4	ASSTTGGGEKLF
TRBV24-1	TRBJ2-1	ATSVSGGAVSYNEQF
TRBV7-8	TRBJ1-4	ASSLGTGTDEKLF
TRBV7-3	TRBJ2-3	ASSLTRGSTDTQY
TRBV5-4	TRBJ1-4	ASSDSPTNEKLF
TRBV7-2	TRBJ2-2	ASSSERTSGGGELF
TRBV28	TRBJ1-2	ASSLWAGNGYT
TRBV7-2	TRBJ1-5	ASSLVFGDQPQH
TRBV3-1/TRBV3-2	TRBJ2-5	ASSPRSSVQETQY
TRBV5-1	TRBJ1-4	ASSPGPRTGEEKLF